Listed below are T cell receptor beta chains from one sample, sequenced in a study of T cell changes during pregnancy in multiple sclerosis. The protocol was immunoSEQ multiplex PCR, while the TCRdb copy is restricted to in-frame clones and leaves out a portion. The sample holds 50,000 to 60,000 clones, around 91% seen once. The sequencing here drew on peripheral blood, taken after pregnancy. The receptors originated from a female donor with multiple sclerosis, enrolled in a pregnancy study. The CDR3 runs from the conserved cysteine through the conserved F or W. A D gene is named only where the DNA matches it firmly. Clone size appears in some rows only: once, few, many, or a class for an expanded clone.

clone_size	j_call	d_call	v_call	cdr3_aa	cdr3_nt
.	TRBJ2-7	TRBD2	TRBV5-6	CASSWTSEQYF	TGTGCCAGCAGCTGGACTAGCGAGCAGTACTTC
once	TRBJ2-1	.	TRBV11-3	CASSLLQGSYNEQFF	TGTGCCAGCAGCTTATTACAGGGTTCCTACAATGAGCAGTTCTTC
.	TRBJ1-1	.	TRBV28	CASSFFRLHF	TGTGCCAGCAGTTTTTTCCGACTTCACTTT
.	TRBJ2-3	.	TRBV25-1	CASSARRGPDTQYF	TGTGCCAGCAGTGCTCGAAGGGGCCCAGATACGCAGTATTTT
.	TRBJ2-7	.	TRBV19	CASSTQVTSFQQYF	TGTGCCAGTAGTACACAGGTGACCAGCTTCCAGCAGTACTTC
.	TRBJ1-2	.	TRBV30	CAWGGVGSWNGYTF	TGTGCCTGGGGGGGTGTCGGGAGTTGGAATGGCTACACCTTC
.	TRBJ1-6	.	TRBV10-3	CAISRQRYNSPLHF	TGTGCCATCAGTCGACAGCGCTATAATTCACCCCTCCACTTT
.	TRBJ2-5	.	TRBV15	CATSRKLRGETQYF	TGTGCCACCAGCAGAAAACTCCGGGGGGAGACCCAGTACTTC
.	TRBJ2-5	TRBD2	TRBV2	CAIKGTSGEETQYF	TGTGCCATAAAAGGGACTAGCGGGGAAGAGACCCAGTACTTC
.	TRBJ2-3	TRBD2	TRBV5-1	CASSLGGGDGTDTQYF	TGCGCCAGCAGCTTGGGTGGGGGGGATGGTACAGATACGCAGTATTTT
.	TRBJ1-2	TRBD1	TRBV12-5	CASGPGQAAYGYTF	TGTGCTAGTGGTCCCGGACAGGCGGCGTATGGCTACACCTTC